This is a list of T cell receptor beta chains from one sample in a study of T cells after yellow fever vaccination. Each CDR3 protein is one row after TCRdb ran MiXCR on the 5' RACE reads. The sample carries around 350,000 distinct CDR3 sequences, around 10% recorded once. The sample in question was PBMCs, obtained on the day of the first yellow fever vaccination. Receptors originate from a man aged 18-30 years who received the YFV17D yellow fever vaccine. CDR3s include the opening cysteine and the closing phenylalanine or tryptophan. D genes are given only for firm matches. Clone size is shown for a subset of rows, as once, few, many or a class of expanded clone.

TRBV5-4	TRBJ1-6	.	.	TGTGCCAGCAGCTTGAACGGGGGGGATTCACCCCTCCACTTT	CASSLNGGDSPLHF
TRBV5-6	TRBJ2-1	many	.	TGTGCCAGCAGCTTGGAACAGGGCTTGGGTGCCAATGAGCAGTTCTTC	CASSLEQGLGANEQFF
TRBV10-3	TRBJ1-1	few	.	TGTGCCACCCTGGGGGGAAGGACCCCCTCCGACACTGAAGCTTTCTTT	CATLGGRTPSDTEAFF
TRBV5-1	TRBJ2-1	few	.	TGCGCCAGCAGTCCCGCGACACCCGCCCCCAACAATGAGCAGTTCTTC	CASSPATPAPNNEQFF
TRBV12-3/TRBV12-4	TRBJ2-1	.	.	TGTGCCAGCAGTTTACGGGGGGCCGGTTTTAACGAGCAGTTCTTC	CASSLRGAGFNEQFF
TRBV25-1	TRBJ1-2	.	.	TGTGCCAGCAGTGATGTGGACGTAAACTATGGCTACACCTTC	CASSDVDVNYGYTF
TRBV4-2	TRBJ1-5	.	TRBD1	TGTGCCAGCAGCCAAGACGCAGGGGGTGGGCCGTCATCCCAGCATTTT	CASSQDAGGGPSSQHF
TRBV25-1	TRBJ1-1	.	.	TGTGCCAGCAGTGAATATTTTGGCGAGGCTTTCTTT	CASSEYFGEAFF
TRBV7-9	TRBJ2-3	.	.	TGTGCCAGCAGCGTGACCGGGCGGACGCAGTATTTT	CASSVTGRTQYF
TRBV4-2	TRBJ1-6	.	.	TGTGCCAGCAGCCAAGAATCCGGGAATAATTCACCCCTCCACTTT	CASSQESGNNSPLHF
TRBV3-1	TRBJ2-3	.	TRBD2	TGTGCCAGCAGCCAACTAGCGGGGGCCCGCACAGATACGCAGTATTTT	CASSQLAGARTDTQYF
TRBV9	TRBJ2-1	once	TRBD2	TGTGCCAGCAGCGTGAGACTAGCGGAGTACAATGAGCAGTTCTTC	CASSVRLAEYNEQFF
TRBV9	TRBJ1-6	few	.	TGTGCCAGCAGCGTCGGGAGCTCCTATAATTCACCCCTCCACTTT	CASSVGSSYNSPLHF
TRBV6-5	TRBJ2-5	.	.	TGTGCCAGCAGTTCCCGTCTCGGGGGGACCCAGTACTTC	CASSSRLGGTQYF
TRBV5-4	TRBJ1-2	.	TRBD1	TGTGCCAGCACCTCGACAGGGGACGGCTTCACCTTC	CASTSTGDGFTF
TRBV7-2	TRBJ2-3	few	.	TGTGCCAGCAGCTTAGCAATATCGACCGATACGCAGTATTTT	CASSLAISTDTQYF
TRBV5-1	TRBJ2-3	few	TRBD1	TGCGCCAGCCGATCCTCCCGGGACAGAAACACAGATACGCAGTATTTT	CASRSSRDRNTDTQYF